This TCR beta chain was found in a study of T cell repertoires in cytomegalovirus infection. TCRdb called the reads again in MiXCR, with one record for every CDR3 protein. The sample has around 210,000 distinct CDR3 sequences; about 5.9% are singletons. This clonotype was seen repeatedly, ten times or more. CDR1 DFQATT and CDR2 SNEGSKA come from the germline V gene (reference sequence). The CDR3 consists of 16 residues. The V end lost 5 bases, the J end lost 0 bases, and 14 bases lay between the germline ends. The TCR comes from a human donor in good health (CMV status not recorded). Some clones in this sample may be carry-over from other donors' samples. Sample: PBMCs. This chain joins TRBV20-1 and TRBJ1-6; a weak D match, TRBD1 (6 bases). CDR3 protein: CSASQGLGSYNSPLHF. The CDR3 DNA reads TGCAGTGCTTCACAGGGCCTCGGCTCCTATAATTCACCCCTCCACTTT.